One sample yielded the 9 T cell receptor beta chains listed below, sequenced in a study of shared clonotypes between healthy human individuals. Measured with immunoSEQ multiplex PCR; TCRdb has only the in-frame clones, and not every one. Among a few million clones listed, over 90% were seen once. Material for sequencing was naive CD4+ T cells from PBMCs. Noted subset: CD45RA+ positively selected. The receptors stem from a man aged 18-30 years in good health. Some clones in this sample may be carry-over from other donors' samples.

The chain combines TRBV6-6 with TRBJ2-5, with D possibly being TRBD1 (6 bases). V lost 7 bases, J lost 5 bases, and 17 bases lay in between. This CDR3 has 14 residues. Per the germline V gene, CDR1 is MNHNY and CDR2 is SVGAGI (reference sequence). CDR3 residues: CASTQGQGPETQYF. CDR3 in DNA: TGTGCCAGCACTCAGGGGCAAGGTCCCGAGACCCAGTACTTC.

The gene calls are TRBV7-7 and TRBJ2-5, with 9 bases matching TRBD2. Losses at the gene ends were 5 bases for V and 5 bases for J; bases not matched to a gene: 9. CDR3 length: 15 residues. From germline, CDR1 is SSHAT and CDR2 FNYEAQ (reference sequence). The CDR3 loop reads CASSPLAGSGETQYF. Written as DNA, the CDR3 is TGTGCCAGCAGCCCCCTAGCGGGATCGGGGGAGACCCAGTACTTC.

About this clone itself: This specimen includes other DNA sequences encoding the same CDR3. The chain couples TRBV27 to TRBJ2-7, with a weak D call TRBD2 (5 bases). The ends were cut back, 6 bases at V and 3 bases at J, with 15 bases in the middle. Germline-derived CDR1 and CDR2 are MNHEY and SMNVEV (reference sequence). There are 14 residues in the CDR3. The CDR3 protein is CASSSLSGSYEQYF. The CDR3 DNA is TGTGCCAGCAGCTCTTTATCGGGGAGCTACGAGCAGTACTTC.

The genes are TRBV5-1 and TRBJ2-7; 14 nucleotides match TRBD2. Trimming removed 4 bases from V and 6 bases from J; junction bases left unmatched: 6. This CDR3 is built from 15 residues. Germline loops: CDR1 SGHRS, CDR2 YFSETQ. The CDR3 loop reads CASSKGTSGSLEQYF. For the CDR3, the DNA is TGCGCCAGCAGCAAAGGGACTAGCGGGAGTCTCGAGCAGTACTTC.

The gene calls are TRBV5-5 and TRBJ1-5, with TRBD1 as a possible D gene (5 bases). V lost 3 bases, J lost 2 bases, and 15 bases lay in between. Looked up from germline, CDR1 is SGHKS and CDR2 is YYEKEE (reference sequence). The CDR3 runs to 16 residues. CDR3 bases: TGTGCCAGCAGCTCACTGGGGGAACGGGGCAATCAGCCCCAGCATTTT. This codes for CASSSLGERGNQPQHF.

Turning to this clone: This specimen includes other DNA sequences encoding the same CDR3. CDR3 DNA sequence: TGTGCCAGCAGTACTACCGGGAACACTGAAGCTTTCTTT. Its translation: CASSTTGNTEAFF. The gene calls are TRBV28 and TRBJ1-1; the D is unclear. V shed 5 bases and J shed 1 base, with 8 bases lying between them. The CDR3 totals 13 residues. Germline V CDR1 and CDR2: MDHEN, SYDVKM.

CDR3 sequence: CASRLARLGQGAQPEAFF. The CDR3 nucleotides read TGTGCAAGTCGCTTAGCGCGCCTTGGGCAGGGGGCCCAACCTGAAGCTTTCTTT. This chain uses TRBV12-2 with TRBJ1-1; the table's D call TRBD1 went unverified against the DNA. TRBV12-2 constitutes a pseudogene. The CDR3 totals 18 residues.

This chain connects TRBV28 to TRBJ2-3; possibly TRBD1 for D (6 bases). Trimming took 3 bases from V and 6 from J, leaving 16 bases between them. Germline V gene data show CDR1 as MDHEN and CDR2 as SYDVKM. The CDR3 has 15 amino acids. This chain's CDR3 is CASSFLGASVDTQYF. CDR3 sequence (DNA): TGTGCCAGCAGTTTTTTGGGGGCTTCGGTGGATACGCAGTATTTT.

The chain joins TRBV27 to TRBJ1-5; TRBD1 agrees at 7 bases. The CDR3 runs 16 residues. Germline CDR1 MNHEY, CDR2 SMNVEV (reference sequence). The ends lost 6 bases at V and 7 bases at J; junction bases unmatched: 15. CDR3 in amino acids: CASRKLHRGEEQPQHF. In nucleotides, the CDR3 is TGTGCCAGCAGGAAGCTCCACAGGGGAGAGGAACAGCCCCAGCATTTT.